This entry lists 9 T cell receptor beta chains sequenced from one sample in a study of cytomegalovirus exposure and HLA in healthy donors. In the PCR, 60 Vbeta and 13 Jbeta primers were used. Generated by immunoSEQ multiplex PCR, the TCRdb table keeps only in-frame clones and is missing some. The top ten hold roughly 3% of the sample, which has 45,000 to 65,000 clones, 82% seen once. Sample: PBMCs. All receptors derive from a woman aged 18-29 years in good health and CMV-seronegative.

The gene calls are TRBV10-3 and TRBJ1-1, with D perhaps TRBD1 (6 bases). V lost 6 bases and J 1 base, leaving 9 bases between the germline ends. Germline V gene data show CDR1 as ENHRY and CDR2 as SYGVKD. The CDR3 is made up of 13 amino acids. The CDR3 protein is CAISGQSNTEAFF. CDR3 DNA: TGTGCCATCAGCGGACAGTCGAACACTGAAGCTTTCTTT.

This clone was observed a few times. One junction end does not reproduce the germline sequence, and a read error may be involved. As DNA, the CDR3 is TGTGCCAGCACACAGGGAGTCCGATCTGGGGCCAACGGCCTGACTTTC. Translated, it gives CASTQGVRSGANGLTF. V and J are TRBV19 and TRBJ2-6; D is possibly TRBD1 (6 bases). The CDR3 consists of 16 residues. In germline, CDR1 is LNHDA, CDR2 SQIVND (reference sequence).

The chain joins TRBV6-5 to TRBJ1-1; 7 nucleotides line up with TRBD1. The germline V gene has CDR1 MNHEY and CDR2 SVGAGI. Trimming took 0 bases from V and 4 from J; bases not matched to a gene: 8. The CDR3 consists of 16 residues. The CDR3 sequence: CASSYSRGTVFTEAFF. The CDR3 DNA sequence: TGTGCCAGCAGTTACTCGAGAGGGACAGTTTTCACTGAAGCTTTCTTT.

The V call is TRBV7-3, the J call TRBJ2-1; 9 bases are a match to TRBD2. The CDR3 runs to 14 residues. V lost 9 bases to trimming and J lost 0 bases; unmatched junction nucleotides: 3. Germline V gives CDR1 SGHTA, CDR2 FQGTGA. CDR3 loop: CASSGGGSYNEQFF. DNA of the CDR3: TGTGCCAGTAGCGGGGGAGGCTCCTACAATGAGCAGTTCTTC.

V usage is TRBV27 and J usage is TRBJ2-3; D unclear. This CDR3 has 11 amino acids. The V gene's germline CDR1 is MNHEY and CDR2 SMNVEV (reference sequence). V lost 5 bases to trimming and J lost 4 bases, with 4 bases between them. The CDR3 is CASSVADTQYF. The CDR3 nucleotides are TGTGCCAGCAGTGTAGCAGATACGCAGTATTTT.

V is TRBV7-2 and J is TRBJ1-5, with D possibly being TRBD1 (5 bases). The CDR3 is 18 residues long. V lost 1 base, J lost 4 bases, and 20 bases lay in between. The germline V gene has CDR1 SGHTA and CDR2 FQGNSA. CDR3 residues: CASSLEPFRRDLNQPQHF. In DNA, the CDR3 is TGTGCCAGCAGCTTAGAGCCCTTCAGGCGGGACCTAAATCAGCCCCAGCATTTT.

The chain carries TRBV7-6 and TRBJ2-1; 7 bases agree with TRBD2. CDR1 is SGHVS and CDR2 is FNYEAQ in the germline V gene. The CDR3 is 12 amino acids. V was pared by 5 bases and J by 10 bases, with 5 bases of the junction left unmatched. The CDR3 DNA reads TGTGCCAGCAGCCCCGGGGGGTGGGAGCAGTTCTTC. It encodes CASSPGGWEQFF.

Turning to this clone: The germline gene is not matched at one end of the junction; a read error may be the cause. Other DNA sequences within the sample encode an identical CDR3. CDR3 nucleotide sequence: TGTGCCAGCAGTCGACTCGTCCAGGGTGAGCAGTTCTTC. Its translation: CASSRLVQGEQFF. V is TRBV4-1 and J is TRBJ2-1, with D possibly matching TRBD1 (5 bases). CDR1 and CDR2 (germline): MGHRA, YSYEKL. CDR3 size: 13 residues.

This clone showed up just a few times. CDR3 nucleotides: TGTGCCAGCAGCTTAGAGCCAGGGTCGGACACTGAAGCTTTCTTT. It translates to CASSLEPGSDTEAFF. V usage is TRBV11-2 and J usage is TRBJ1-1, with a possible D match to TRBD1 (5 bases). The CDR3 loop spans 15 amino acids. Trimming took off 0 bases at V and 3 bases at J, with 11 bases between the two ends. Per germline, CDR1 SGHAT and CDR2 FQNNGV.